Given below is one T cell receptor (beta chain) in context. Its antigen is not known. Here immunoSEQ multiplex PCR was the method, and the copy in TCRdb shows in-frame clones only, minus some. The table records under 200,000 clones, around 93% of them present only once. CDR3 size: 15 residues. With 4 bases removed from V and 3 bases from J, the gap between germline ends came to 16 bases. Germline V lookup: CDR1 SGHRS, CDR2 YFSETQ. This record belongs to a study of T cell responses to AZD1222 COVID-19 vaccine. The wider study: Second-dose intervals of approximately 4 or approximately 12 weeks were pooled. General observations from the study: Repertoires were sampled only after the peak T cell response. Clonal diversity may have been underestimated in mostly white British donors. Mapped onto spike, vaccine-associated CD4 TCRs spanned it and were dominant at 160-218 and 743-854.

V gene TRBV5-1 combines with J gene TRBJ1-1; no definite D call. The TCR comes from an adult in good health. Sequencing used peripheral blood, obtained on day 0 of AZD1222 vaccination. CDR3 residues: CASSLRGSEHTEAFF. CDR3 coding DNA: TGCGCCAGCAGCCTCAGAGGGTCCGAACACACTGAAGCTTTCTTT.